The 2 T cell receptor beta chains below come from one sample, sequenced in a study of blood T cell repertoires in COVID-19. Profiled with immunoSEQ multiplex PCR; TCRdb holds only in-frame clones, not every one. The sample lists over 8,500 clones, over 70% occurring once. Sample: peripheral blood. The receptor source for this set is a human donor in a cohort sampled during active COVID-19.

This chain uses TRBV28 with TRBJ2-1, with 9 nucleotides matching TRBD1. Per germline, CDR1 MDHEN and CDR2 SYDVKM. The CDR3 is 16 amino acids. Germline trimming cut 5 bases from V and 9 bases from J; bases unmatched to any gene: 14. CDR3 protein: CASSTGGAPGEGEQFF. DNA for the CDR3: TGTGCCAGCAGTACAGGGGGCGCACCGGGAGAAGGTGAGCAGTTCTTC.

This chain joins TRBV4-1 and TRBJ2-5; TRBD2 matches 13 bases. The length of the CDR3 is 17 residues. V lost 4 bases, J lost 3 bases, and 8 bases stayed unmatched. Germline V gives CDR1 MGHRA, CDR2 YSYEKL. The CDR3 sequence: CASSLELGTSGEETQYF. In nucleotides, the CDR3 is TGCGCCAGCAGCCTCGAACTCGGGACTAGCGGGGAAGAGACCCAGTACTTC.